A selection of T cell receptor beta chains follows, all from one sample in a study of cytomegalovirus exposure and HLA in healthy donors. Libraries were prepared by immunoSEQ multiplex PCR; TCRdb keeps only in-frame clonotypes and omits some of them. The sample lists 130,000 to 150,000 clones; 72% were seen once. Source material: PBMCs. The receptors stem from a man aged 40-55 years in good health and CMV-seronegative. The CDR3 runs from the conserved cysteine through the conserved F or W. The order of the fields is D gene, clone size, V gene, J gene, CDR3 protein, CDR3 DNA. A D gene is named only where the DNA matches it firmly. Where a row states a size, it is once, few, many or the class of an expanded clone; other rows omit it.

d_gene: .; abundance: few; v_gene: TRBV6-5; j_gene: TRBJ2-2; CDR3aa: CASRMFSSDTGELFF; CDR3nt: TGTGCCAGCAGAATGTTTAGTTCGGACACCGGGGAGCTGTTTTTT
d_gene: TRBD1; abundance: once; v_gene: TRBV19; j_gene: TRBJ2-5; CDR3aa: CASKGAGRESETQYF; CDR3nt: TGTGCCAGTAAGGGGGCAGGAAGAGAATCAGAGACCCAGTACTTC
d_gene: TRBD2; abundance: few; v_gene: TRBV6-5; j_gene: TRBJ2-7; CDR3aa: CASSGTSGRYYEQYF; CDR3nt: TGTGCCAGCAGCGGGACTAGCGGGCGATACTACGAGCAGTACTTC
d_gene: .; abundance: .; v_gene: TRBV7-9; j_gene: TRBJ1-4; CDR3aa: CASSLGSSVNEKLFF; CDR3nt: TGTGCCAGCAGCTTAGGGTCTAGTGTTAATGAAAAACTGTTTTTT
d_gene: TRBD1; abundance: .; v_gene: TRBV19; j_gene: TRBJ1-4; CDR3aa: CASSQGQPNEKLFF; CDR3nt: TGTGCCAGTAGTCAGGGACAGCCTAATGAAAAACTGTTTTTT
d_gene: TRBD1; abundance: .; v_gene: TRBV18; j_gene: TRBJ2-7; CDR3aa: CASSLPGTGGYEQYF; CDR3nt: TGTGCCAGCTCACTCCCCGGGACAGGGGGCTACGAGCAGTACTTC
d_gene: TRBD2; abundance: .; v_gene: TRBV7-2; j_gene: TRBJ2-7; CDR3aa: CASSLGEREIGEQYF; CDR3nt: TGTGCCAGCAGCCTCGGGGAGCGGGAGATCGGCGAGCAGTACTTC
d_gene: TRBD2; abundance: once; v_gene: TRBV29-1; j_gene: TRBJ2-3; CDR3aa: CSVEASTSGTQYF; CDR3nt: TGCAGCGTTGAAGCCTCTACTAGCGGCACGCAGTATTTT
d_gene: .; abundance: .; v_gene: TRBV19; j_gene: TRBJ1-1; CDR3aa: CASSTSKFPGQSAEAFF; CDR3nt: TGTGCCAGTAGTACCAGCAAATTCCCCGGACAGTCAGCTGAAGCTTTCTTT
d_gene: .; abundance: .; v_gene: TRBV6-6; j_gene: TRBJ2-4; CDR3aa: CASSYNSLAKNIQYF; CDR3nt: TGTGCCAGCAGTTATAACAGTCTAGCCAAAAACATTCAGTACTTC
d_gene: TRBD1; abundance: .; v_gene: TRBV4-2; j_gene: TRBJ2-3; CDR3aa: CASSQEGGPNTDTQYF; CDR3nt: TGTGCCAGCAGCCAAGAAGGGGGCCCGAACACAGATACGCAGTATTTT
d_gene: .; abundance: .; v_gene: TRBV5-6; j_gene: TRBJ2-3; CDR3aa: CASRLGVHGRDTQYF; CDR3nt: TGTGCCAGCAGGTTGGGAGTCCATGGGAGGGATACGCAGTATTTT
d_gene: TRBD1; abundance: .; v_gene: TRBV29-1; j_gene: TRBJ2-2; CDR3aa: CSSRAGGESGELFF; CDR3nt: TGCAGCTCCAGGGCAGGGGGCGAATCCGGGGAGCTGTTTTTT
d_gene: .; abundance: .; v_gene: TRBV9; j_gene: TRBJ2-3; CDR3aa: CASSVDEGVPDTQYF; CDR3nt: TGTGCCAGCAGCGTAGATGAGGGAGTACCCGATACGCAGTATTTT
d_gene: .; abundance: .; v_gene: TRBV27; j_gene: TRBJ1-6; CDR3aa: CASSPTGSGSLHF; CDR3nt: TGTGCCAGCAGCCCGACAGGCTCCGGGTCCCTCCACTTT
d_gene: TRBD1; abundance: .; v_gene: TRBV9; j_gene: TRBJ1-5; CDR3aa: CASSATGGDQPQHF; CDR3nt: TGTGCCAGCAGCGCAACAGGGGGCGATCAGCCCCAGCATTTT
d_gene: .; abundance: .; v_gene: TRBV7-3; j_gene: TRBJ2-7; CDR3aa: CASSLSPGGEWEQYF; CDR3nt: TGTGCCAGCAGCTTATCCCCTGGAGGGGAATGGGAGCAGTACTTC
d_gene: .; abundance: .; v_gene: TRBV12-5; j_gene: TRBJ1-1; CDR3aa: CASGWTGGITEAFF; CDR3nt: TGTGCTAGTGGTTGGACCGGAGGCATCACTGAAGCTTTCTTT
d_gene: .; abundance: .; v_gene: TRBV18; j_gene: TRBJ1-2; CDR3aa: CASSWDSGYGYPF; CDR3nt: TGTGCCAGCTCATGGGACTCCGGCTATGGCTACCCCTTC
d_gene: .; abundance: .; v_gene: TRBV7-8; j_gene: TRBJ2-7; CDR3aa: CASSPGQRPYEQYF; CDR3nt: TGTGCCAGCAGCCCCGGACAGAGACCGTACGAGCAGTACTTC
d_gene: TRBD1; abundance: .; v_gene: TRBV10-3; j_gene: TRBJ2-2; CDR3aa: CAISEPGQGTTGELFF; CDR3nt: TGTGCCATCAGTGAACCGGGACAGGGGACCACCGGGGAGCTGTTTTTT
d_gene: .; abundance: .; v_gene: TRBV19; j_gene: TRBJ1-5; CDR3aa: CASSIDRQGVQPQHF; CDR3nt: TGTGCCAGTAGTATAGATAGGCAGGGTGTTCAGCCCCAGCATTTT
d_gene: TRBD1; abundance: few; v_gene: TRBV27; j_gene: TRBJ1-5; CDR3aa: CASSYTGGVEPQHF; CDR3nt: TGTGCCAGCAGTTACACAGGGGGGGTAGAGCCCCAGCATTTT
d_gene: TRBD1; abundance: few; v_gene: TRBV7-8; j_gene: TRBJ1-4; CDR3aa: CASSSGDRLNEKLFF; CDR3nt: TGTGCCAGCAGCTCAGGGGACAGACTGAATGAAAAACTGTTTTTT